The present T cell receptor beta chain was sequenced within a study of OX40 agonist ivuxolimab in advanced cancers. Whole-study context: Intravenous ivuxolimab at 0.01 to 10 mg/kg was given to patients every 2 weeks. Participants averaged 60 years of age (range about 23 to 90) and were over 75% male.

The method was immunoSEQ multiplex PCR; TCRdb's version includes in-frame clones alone and lacks a portion of them. The sample lists 25,000 or so clones, approximately 70% occurring once. The source material was CD4+ or CD8+ T cells sorted from blood, sampled in a trial of the OX40 agonist ivuxolimab. This sequence was found in an adult with an advanced solid tumor such as melanoma, head and neck, liver or kidney cancer.

The CDR3 sequence: CAWRTRSGGYTF. The CDR3 DNA sequence: TGTGCCTGGAGAACAAGGTCAGGCGGCTACACCTTC. The chain recombines TRBV30 with TRBJ1-2; no clear D gene. Germline V gene lookup returns CDR1 GTSNPN and CDR2 SVGIG (reference sequence). V dropped 3 bases and J dropped 8 bases, with 13 bases sitting between them. The CDR3 is 12 amino acids.